This T cell receptor (beta chain) was sequenced for a study of CD8 T cells in ankylosing spondylitis. Worth noting for this clonotype: The antigen is unknown.

Study conclusions and caveats: Matched synovial fluid from ankylosing spondylitis patients was reported to be enriched for disease-linked clones. Previous work reported some of these motif variants in the synovial fluid and blood of reactive arthritis. Characteristic, it appeared, of ankylosing spondylitis blood was a TCR beta motif of about eight highly homologous variants. Disease-linked clones were found to be CD8+ and relatively rare in peripheral blood.

Trimming stripped 3 bases from V and 5 bases from J, with 14 bases between. The CDR3 runs 14 residues. Germline V gives CDR1 SGHVS, CDR2 FNYEAQ. A quantitative 5'-RACE method, one with molecular barcodes, was used to make TCR beta libraries. TCRdb reprocessed the 5' RACE reads with MiXCR, giving one entry per CDR3 protein. The sample lists over 700,000 distinct CDR3 sequences, around 20% occurring once. Sequenced input: blood, either unsorted or a sorted T cell fraction (not recorded which). The TCR originated in a male donor with ankylosing spondylitis. This chain links TRBV7-6 with TRBJ2-7; D is uncertain. CDR3 amino acids: CASSFGQVRDEQYF. DNA for the CDR3: TGTGCCAGCAGCTTCGGCCAAGTAAGGGACGAGCAGTACTTC.